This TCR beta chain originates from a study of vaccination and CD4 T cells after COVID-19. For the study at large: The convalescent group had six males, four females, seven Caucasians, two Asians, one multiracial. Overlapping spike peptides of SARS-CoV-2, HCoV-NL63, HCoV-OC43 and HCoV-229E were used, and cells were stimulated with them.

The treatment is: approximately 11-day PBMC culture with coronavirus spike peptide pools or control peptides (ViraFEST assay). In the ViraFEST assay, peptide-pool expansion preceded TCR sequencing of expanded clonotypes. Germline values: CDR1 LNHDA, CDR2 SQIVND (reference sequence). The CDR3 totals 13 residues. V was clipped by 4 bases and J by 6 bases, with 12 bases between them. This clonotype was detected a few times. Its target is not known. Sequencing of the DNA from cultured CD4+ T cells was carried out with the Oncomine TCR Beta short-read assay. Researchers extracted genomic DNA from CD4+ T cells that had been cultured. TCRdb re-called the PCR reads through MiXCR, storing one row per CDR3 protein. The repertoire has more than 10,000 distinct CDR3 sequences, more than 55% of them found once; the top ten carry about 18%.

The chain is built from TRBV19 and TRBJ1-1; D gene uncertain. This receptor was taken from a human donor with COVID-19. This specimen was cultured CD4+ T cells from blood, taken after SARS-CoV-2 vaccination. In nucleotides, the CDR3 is TGTGCCAGTAGTACCACTTATAGCCCTGAAGCTTTCTTT. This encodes CASSTTYSPEAFF.